This TCR beta chain emerged from a study of T cell responses to AZD1222 COVID-19 vaccine. Study as a whole: The study pooled second doses at about 4 or about 12 weeks.

Generated by immunoSEQ multiplex PCR, the TCRdb table keeps only in-frame clones and is missing some. Here the sample spans around 50,000 clones, around 84% being singletons. V was cut by 0 bases and J by 2 bases, with 12 bases left in between. The germline V gene encodes CDR1 SGHDN and CDR2 FVKESK. CDR3 length: 16 amino acids. With respect to this clone: What it binds is unknown.

Study findings and constraints: The donors showed a predominance of white British ancestry and of females, with possible underestimation of clonal diversity. Spike-spanning, vaccine-associated CD4 TCRs were dominant at 160-218 and 743-854. Recipients of AZD1222 seropositive at baseline numbered only 6 or 7.

The chain links TRBV14 to TRBJ2-3; the D gene could be TRBD1 or TRBD2 (6 bases each). This clonotype was obtained from an adult in good health. The specimen was peripheral blood, collected on day 0 of AZD1222 vaccination. CDR3 in DNA: TGTGCCAGCAGCCAAGAAAGGGGGAGGACCACAGATACGCAGTATTTT. Amino acids: CASSQERGRTTDTQYF.